The 5 T cell receptor beta chains reported below all come from one sample, sequenced in a study of cytomegalovirus exposure and HLA in healthy donors. PCR was performed using 60 Vbeta and 13 Jbeta primers. Libraries were prepared by immunoSEQ multiplex PCR; TCRdb keeps only in-frame clonotypes and omits some of them. The profile shows approximately 67,000 clones, 55% to 80% of them singletons. Sample: PBMCs. The receptors stem from a woman in her twenties or thirties in good health and CMV-seronegative.

The chain has TRBV7-3 and TRBJ2-3; D is unclear. V shed 0 bases and J shed 0 bases, with 4 bases lying between them. Per germline, CDR1 SGHTA and CDR2 FQGTGA. The CDR3 runs to 14 residues. DNA for the CDR3: TGTGCCAGCAGCTTAACGCAGAGCACAGATACGCAGTATTTT. It codes for CASSLTQSTDTQYF.

CDR3 DNA sequence: TGTGCCAGCAGTTTACTACCCCCGGGACAGGGTCGTTATGAGCAGTTCTTC. Protein: CASSLLPPGQGRYEQFF. The chain is built from TRBV27 and TRBJ2-1; 9 bases match TRBD1. Germline lookup yields CDR1 MNHEY and CDR2 SMNVEV (reference sequence). The ends lost 2 bases at V and 8 bases at J; junction bases unmatched: 13. The CDR3 totals 17 residues.

The V and J genes are TRBV27 and TRBJ1-2; TRBD1 aligns across 10 bases. The CDR3 runs to 16 residues. The germline CDR1 and CDR2 sequences are MNHEY and SMNVEV (reference sequence). With 5 bases clipped from V and 1 base from J, the junction kept 7 bases outside the gene matches. The CDR3, as DNA: TGTGCCAGCAGTCCGGGACAGGGGCAATTTAACTATGGCTACACCTTC. It translates to CASSPGQGQFNYGYTF.

The V and J genes are TRBV11-3 and TRBJ2-1, with 12 bases aligning to TRBD1. Germline V lookup: CDR1 SGHNT, CDR2 YENEEA. V shed 5 bases and J 5 bases; nucleotides not matched to a gene: 4. This CDR3 is 15 amino acids long. The CDR3 spells CASSPGTGGHNEQFF. The CDR3 coding sequence is TGTGCCAGCAGCCCCGGGACAGGGGGCCACAATGAGCAGTTCTTC. Based on the CDR3 plus reference TRBV11-3 and TRBJ2-1, the full variable domain is EAGVVQSPRYKIIEKKQPVAFWCNPISGHNTLYWYLQNLGQGPELLIRYENEEAVDDSQLPKDRFSAERLKGVDSTLKIQPAELGDSAVYLCASSPGTGGHNEQFFGPGTRLTVL.

The DNA of the CDR3 is TGTGCCAGCAGTAGTAGGGGGGGCCTTTATATGGTCCCCTACAATGAGCAGTTCTTC. It specifies CASSSRGGLYMVPYNEQFF. The chain has TRBV5-4 and TRBJ2-1; D perhaps matches TRBD2 (7 bases). V was clipped by 5 bases and J by 2 bases, with 26 bases between them. The CDR3 runs to 19 residues. The germline V gene has CDR1 SGHNT and CDR2 YYREEE (reference sequence).